Listed below are T cell receptor beta chains from one sample, sequenced in a study of blood T cell repertoires in COVID-19. Some clones are missing from TCRdb's copy, which holds only in-frame ones; the method was immunoSEQ multiplex PCR. The repertoire includes fewer than 400,000 clones, around nine tenths of them detected once, and 1.7% sits in the top ten. The sequenced sample consisted of PBMCs or T cells enriched from blood (not recorded which). The source of these receptors is a woman between 25 and 40 years old who had recovered from COVID-19. The CDR3 runs from the conserved cysteine through the conserved F or W. D genes are given only for firm matches. The size entry is marked missing in some rows and otherwise reads once, few, many or a size class.

CDR3nt | CDR3aa | abundance | d_gene | j_gene | v_gene
TGCAGTGCTAGTTTCCCGAGCTCCTATAATTCACCCCTCCACTTT | CSASFPSSYNSPLHF | few | NA | TRBJ1-6 | TRBV20-1
TGTGCCAGCAGCCAATTGGGGGCTTACACTGAAGCTTTCTTT | CASSQLGAYTEAFF | NA | NA | TRBJ1-1 | TRBV3-1/TRBV3-2
TGTGCCAGCAGTGAAGGCAAATACACAGGGGCACGCACAGATACGCAGTATTTT | CASSEGKYTGARTDTQYF | NA | TRBD1 | TRBJ2-3 | TRBV6-1
TGTGCCAGCAGTTTTAGGGGGTACAATGAGCAGTTCTTC | CASSFRGYNEQFF | NA | NA | TRBJ2-1 | TRBV27
TGTGCCAGCAGCCGCCGTGACCCCGGGACTGGTTATCGGGAGACCCAGTACTTC | CASSRRDPGTGYRETQYF | NA | NA | TRBJ2-5 | TRBV4-2
TGTGCCAGCAGTCCCTCTAGGGTAGCGGCAGATACGCAGTATTTT | CASSPSRVAADTQYF | NA | NA | TRBJ2-3 | TRBV6-6
TGTGCCAGCAGCTACGGACAGTTTGGCTACGAGCAGTACTTC | CASSYGQFGYEQYF | few | NA | TRBJ2-7 | TRBV7-8
TGTGCCAGTAGTATCGGGAGTGCGCGCACAGATACGCAGTATTTT | CASSIGSARTDTQYF | NA | NA | TRBJ2-3 | TRBV19
TGTGCCAGCAGTTACGGGGAGACCCAGTACTTC | CASSYGETQYF | NA | NA | TRBJ2-5 | TRBV12-3/TRBV12-4
TGTGCCAGTAGTATAGCGGACAGGGCCAATGAGCAGTTCTTC | CASSIADRANEQFF | NA | TRBD1 | TRBJ2-1 | TRBV19
TGTGCCAGCAGCCAGGGCCTCGCAGGGCCCCAGCATTTT | CASSQGLAGPQHF | NA | NA | TRBJ1-5 | TRBV14
TGTGCCTCGGAACAGGGGGCAAAGGGCTACACCTTC | CASEQGAKGYTF | NA | TRBD1 | TRBJ1-2 | TRBV30
TGTGCCAGCAGTTTACGGGGAGATCAGCCCCAGCATTTT | CASSLRGDQPQHF | once | NA | TRBJ1-5 | TRBV12-3/TRBV12-4
TGTGCCAGCAGCGAGGGATTGCAGACTAATGAAAAACTGTTTTTT | CASSEGLQTNEKLFF | NA | NA | TRBJ1-4 | TRBV2
TGTGCCAGCAGCCAACCCGAGCCCCCCTACGAGCAGTACTTC | CASSQPEPPYEQYF | NA | NA | TRBJ2-7 | TRBV14
TGTGCCAGCAGTTTCGGGAGACAGTGGACCTACGAGCAGTACTTC | CASSFGRQWTYEQYF | NA | NA | TRBJ2-7 | TRBV28
TGTGCCAGCAGTTCACCACAGGACGTTGGTAATGAAAAACTGTTTTTT | CASSSPQDVGNEKLFF | NA | NA | TRBJ1-4 | TRBV25-1
TGTGCCAGCAGCGGACCCCCGACTAGCGGCAAAGAGCAGTTCTTC | CASSGPPTSGKEQFF | NA | TRBD2 | TRBJ2-1 | TRBV5-4
TGTGCCCTCCGACCGGGACAAAACACTGAAGCTTTCTTT | CALRPGQNTEAFF | NA | NA | TRBJ1-1 | TRBV10-3
TGTGCCAGCAGCTTGGAGCAGGGGGGAAAGTTCTTC | CASSLEQGGKFF | NA | NA | TRBJ2-1 | TRBV5-4
TGTGCCAGCAGCCAACAGGGCTCGGAGACCCAGTACTTC | CASSQQGSETQYF | NA | NA | TRBJ2-5 | TRBV6-5
TGTGCCAGCTCTCTCTTCAGCGGGAGAATAGGCAATGAGCAGTTCTTC | CASSLFSGRIGNEQFF | NA | TRBD2 | TRBJ2-1 | TRBV18
TGTGCCAGCAGCCTGACAGGGAAGGGCTACACCTTC | CASSLTGKGYTF | NA | TRBD1 | TRBJ1-2 | TRBV5-4
TGTGCCAGCAGCTTAGTGGGACAGGCCGCCAGAAACTATGGCTACACCTTC | CASSLVGQAARNYGYTF | NA | TRBD1 | TRBJ1-2 | TRBV7-9
TGTGCCAGCAGCTTAGTCGACAGCATAATGGAAAAACTGTTTTTT | CASSLVDSIMEKLFF | NA | NA | TRBJ1-4 | TRBV11-2
TGCGCCAGCAGCTTTAATGCGGCGACCAAAAACATTCAGTACTTC | CASSFNAATKNIQYF | NA | NA | TRBJ2-4 | TRBV5-1
TGTGCCAGCAGGCCTGACAGGGGAGGGACTGAAGCTTTCTTT | CASRPDRGGTEAFF | NA | TRBD1 | TRBJ1-1 | TRBV2
TGTGCCAGCTCACCACCGAACCGGTACAATGAGCAGTTCTTC | CASSPPNRYNEQFF | NA | NA | TRBJ2-1 | TRBV18
TGTGCCAGCTGCGGGAGGGCGACTTACGAGCAGTACTTC | CASCGRATYEQYF | NA | TRBD2 | TRBJ2-7 | TRBV28
TGTGCCTGGAGAAACAGGGCGAACACTGAAGCTTTCTTT | CAWRNRANTEAFF | NA | NA | TRBJ1-1 | TRBV30
TGTGCCAGCTCACCCCAACAACAGGGGACAGATACGCAGTATTTT | CASSPQQQGTDTQYF | NA | TRBD1 | TRBJ2-3 | TRBV18
TGCGCCAGCAGCCCGCAGGGCGTAGGCACTGAAGCTTTCTTT | CASSPQGVGTEAFF | NA | NA | TRBJ1-1 | TRBV5-1
TGTGCCAGCAGCTCGACTAGCGGGAGGACCGGGGGTGGTGAGCAGTTCTTC | CASSSTSGRTGGGEQFF | NA | TRBD2 | TRBJ2-1 | TRBV7-3
TGTGCCAGCTCACCACCGAGGATAGCGGGAGAAATGCGCGACAATGAGCAGTTCTTC | CASSPPRIAGEMRDNEQFF | NA | TRBD2 | TRBJ2-1 | TRBV18
TGTGCCAGTAGTCCGTGGACAGGGGGCGCGCAGCCCCAGCATTTT | CASSPWTGGAQPQHF | NA | TRBD1 | TRBJ1-5 | TRBV19
TGTGCCAGCAGTCCGGGACAACAAGAGACCCAGTACTTC | CASSPGQQETQYF | NA | NA | TRBJ2-5 | TRBV6-5
TGTGCCAGTCGGGACAGGGGGCAATTAGGCTATGGCTACACCTTC | CASRDRGQLGYGYTF | NA | TRBD1 | TRBJ1-2 | TRBV19
TGTGCCAGCAGCTTCAGAGGTGAGGAGACCCAGTACTTC | CASSFRGEETQYF | NA | NA | TRBJ2-5 | TRBV5-4
TGTGCCAGCAGTTACTCTACTAGCGGGAGCTCCTACGAGCAGTACTTC | CASSYSTSGSSYEQYF | few | TRBD2 | TRBJ2-7 | TRBV6-5
TGCGCCAGCAGCTTGGCTCTGACTACTTACAATGAGCAGTTCTTC | CASSLALTTYNEQFF | NA | NA | TRBJ2-1 | TRBV5-1
TGTGCCAGCAGCGAAATATACCCAGGGGGCGATGAAAAACTGTTTTTT | CASSEIYPGGDEKLFF | NA | TRBD1 | TRBJ1-4 | TRBV28
TGTGCCAGCAGTGAAGAGGACAGGGTGAATGAAAAACTGTTTTTT | CASSEEDRVNEKLFF | NA | TRBD1 | TRBJ1-4 | TRBV2
TGCGCCAGCAGCAAGCGAGGGCCGGACCGACGGCAGTTCTTC | CASSKRGPDRRQFF | NA | NA | TRBJ2-1 | TRBV5-1
TGTGCCAGCTCTCGAAAACAGGGGAACACTGAAGCTTTCTTT | CASSRKQGNTEAFF | NA | NA | TRBJ1-1 | TRBV18
TGTGCCAGCAGTGACAGGGGTTTTAATCAGCCCCAGCATTTT | CASSDRGFNQPQHF | once | NA | TRBJ1-5 | TRBV6-1
TGTGCCAGCAGGAGACTAGCCTACAATGAGCAGTTCTTC | CASRRLAYNEQFF | NA | NA | TRBJ2-1 | TRBV27
TGCGCCAGCAGCATCGAGGGGGACACTGAAGCTTTCTTT | CASSIEGDTEAFF | NA | NA | TRBJ1-1 | TRBV4-3
TGTGCCAGCAGCACCCGGACTAGCGGCCAAGAGACCCAGTACTTC | CASSTRTSGQETQYF | NA | TRBD2 | TRBJ2-5 | TRBV7-2
TGTGCCAGCAGTAGGGGGACGAGGGGCAAAAAACTGTTTTTT | CASSRGTRGKKLFF | NA | NA | TRBJ1-4 | TRBV6-5
TGCGCCAGCAGTGAGGATCATGGGACAGGGGTTCATCTCTTC | CASSEDHGTGVHLF | once | TRBD1 | TRBJ2-1 | TRBV10-2
TGTGCCAGCAGTTCTCGGGGAGAGGACTATGGCTACACCTTC | CASSSRGEDYGYTF | NA | NA | TRBJ1-2 | TRBV6-5
TGCGCCAGCAGCGACCGGGACTCCGGGTATGAAGCTTTCTTT | CASSDRDSGYEAFF | once | NA | TRBJ1-1 | TRBV5-1
TGTGCCAGCAGCAAAGAAACCAGTTTCACCGGGGAGCTGTTTTTT | CASSKETSFTGELFF | NA | NA | TRBJ2-2 | TRBV21-1